This paragraph covers one T cell receptor beta chain sequence. A much larger clone differs from this one at a single base, so this may be a read error. The data were taken from a study of blood T cells in healthy people across ages. The germline V gene encodes CDR1 SGHRS and CDR2 YFSETQ. The CDR3 extends over 16 amino acids. Alongside a J-beta primer mix, a sample-barcoded 5' primer served in a second PCR lasting about 7 to 11 cycles. Each cDNA molecule, via a template-switch adaptor with 12 random nucleotides, was tagged. TCRdb fed the 5' RACE reads into MiXCR, producing one record per CDR3 protein. The sample carries about 670,000 distinct CDR3 sequences, around 43% recorded once.

Source material: blood. This receptor was taken from a man aged 80 or over in good health. This chain connects TRBV5-1 to TRBJ2-1; 11 bases map to TRBD2. In DNA, the CDR3 is TGCGCCAGCGGCTTGGTAGCGGGAGGGCCCAACAATGAGCAGTTCTTC. This sequence encodes CASGLVAGGPNNEQFF. Combining the CDR3 with reference TRBV5-1 and TRBJ2-1 gives the whole variable domain KAGVTQTPRYLIKTRGQQVTLSCSPISGHRSVSWYQQTPGQGLQFLFEYFSETQRNKGNFPGRFSGRQFSNSRSEMNVSTLELGDSALYLCASGLVAGGPNNEQFFGPGTRLTVL.